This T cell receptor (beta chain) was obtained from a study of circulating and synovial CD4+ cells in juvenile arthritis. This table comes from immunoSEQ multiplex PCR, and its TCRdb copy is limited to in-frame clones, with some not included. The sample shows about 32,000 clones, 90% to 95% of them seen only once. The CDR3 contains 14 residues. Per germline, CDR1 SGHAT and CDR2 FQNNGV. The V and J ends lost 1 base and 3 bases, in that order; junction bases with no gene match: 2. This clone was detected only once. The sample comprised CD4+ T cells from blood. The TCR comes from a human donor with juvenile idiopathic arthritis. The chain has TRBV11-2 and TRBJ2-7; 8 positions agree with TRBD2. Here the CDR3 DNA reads TGTGCCAGCAGCTTAGCGGGAGGGAGCTACGAGCAGTACTTC. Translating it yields CASSLAGGSYEQYF.